The present entry profiles one T cell receptor beta chain with its context. V was pared by 2 bases and J by 9 bases, with 6 bases of the junction left unmatched. The V gene's germline CDR1 is SGHTA and CDR2 FQGTGA. The CDR3 contains 13 residues. Isolated RNA was reverse transcribed in full, so expressed TCRB transcripts were sequenced. The protocol was immunoSEQ multiplex PCR, while the TCRdb copy is restricted to in-frame clones and leaves out a portion. The sample holds 600,000 to 650,000 clones, around a sixth seen once. These data are taken from a study of beta chain features in type 1 diabetes. The chain employs TRBV7-3 and TRBJ1-1; 7 nucleotides match TRBD1. The source of this sequence is a man younger than 35 in good health. Input material: naive CD4+ T cells from blood. In DNA form, the CDR3 reads TGTGCCAGCAGCTTAGGCAGACAGGGAAAAGCTTTCTTT. Translated, it gives CASSLGRQGKAFF.